One sample yielded the 20 T cell receptor beta chains listed below, sequenced in a study of cytomegalovirus exposure and HLA in healthy donors. PCR was performed using 60 Vbeta and 13 Jbeta primers. Here immunoSEQ multiplex PCR was the method, and the copy in TCRdb shows in-frame clones only, minus some. The repertoire includes around 150,000 clones, 68% of them detected once, and 2.5% to 3% sits in the top ten. The material sequenced was PBMCs. These receptors were taken from a woman in her thirties or forties in good health and CMV-seropositive.

This chain joins TRBV28 and TRBJ1-4; 8 bases are shared with TRBD1. Per the germline V gene, CDR1 is MDHEN and CDR2 is SYDVKM. The CDR3 is 13 amino acids. V lost 6 bases and J lost 8; bases outside the gene matches: 5. CDR3 loop: CASSDRGGEKLFF. The CDR3 DNA sequence: TGTGCCAGCAGCGACAGGGGTGGAGAAAAACTGTTTTTT. Together with reference TRBV28 and TRBJ1-4, the CDR3 gives the full variable domain: DVKVTQSSRYLVKRTGEKVFLECVQDMDHENMFWYRQDPGLGLRLIYFSYDVKMKEKGDIPEGYSVSREKKERFSLILESASTNQTSMYLCASSDRGGEKLFFGSGTQLSVL.

V usage is TRBV7-3 and J usage is TRBJ1-1; D remains ambiguous. The CDR3 extends over 13 amino acids. V dropped 3 bases and J dropped 0 bases, with 5 bases sitting between them. CDR1 and CDR2 from the germline V gene are SGHTA and FQGTGA. The DNA of the CDR3 is TGTGCCAGCAGCTTTAGCATGAACACTGAAGCTTTCTTT. Translated, it gives CASSFSMNTEAFF.

V is TRBV7-2 and J is TRBJ2-3; 7 nucleotides match TRBD2. The CDR3 covers 17 residues. The germline V gene encodes CDR1 SGHTA and CDR2 FQGNSA. V shed 8 bases, J shed 6 bases, and the junction held 20 bases outside the gene matches. CDR3 loop: CASGTTGVMGTWDTQYF. Here the CDR3 DNA reads TGTGCCAGCGGGACTACAGGAGTCATGGGGACTTGGGATACGCAGTATTTT.

This chain links TRBV7-3 with TRBJ2-2; 7 bases line up with TRBD2. Germline V gene sequence: CDR1 SGHTA, CDR2 FQGTGA. With V trimmed by 5 bases and J by 6 bases, 6 bases remained unmatched. The CDR3 extends over 14 amino acids. CDR3 in amino acids: CASSPGGLAGELFF. CDR3 DNA sequence: TGTGCCAGCAGCCCCGGGGGGTTGGCCGGGGAGCTGTTTTTT.

A single count supports this clone. The chain links TRBV7-2 to TRBJ2-7, with D perhaps matching TRBD2 (5 bases). This CDR3 has 17 residues. V lost 3 bases and J lost 1, with 19 bases in between. Germline loops: CDR1 SGHTA, CDR2 FQGNSA. CDR3 loop: CASSFFTRRTLSYEQYF. CDR3 sequence (DNA): TGTGCCAGCAGCTTTTTCACTAGACGGACTCTTTCCTACGAGCAGTACTTC.

This clone was seen ten or more times. The chain joins TRBV7-9 to TRBJ2-7; 11 positions agree with TRBD1. The CDR3 runs to 13 residues. V shed 5 bases, J shed 6 bases, and the junction held 3 bases outside the gene matches. Germline V gives CDR1 SEHNR, CDR2 FQNEAQ (reference sequence). The CDR3 loop is CASSEGTGGEQYF. In DNA form, the CDR3 reads TGTGCCAGCAGCGAGGGGACAGGGGGCGAGCAGTACTTC.

The J gene is TRBJ1-5, the V gene TRBV18; the D gene is possibly TRBD1 (6 bases). The V end was cut by 1 base, the J end by 5 bases, with 15 bases between. CDR3 length equals 16 residues. CDR1 and CDR2 (germline): KGHSH, LQKENI. This chain's CDR3 is CASSPQADRGDQPQHF. Written as DNA, the CDR3 is TGTGCCAGCTCACCACAAGCGGACAGAGGGGATCAGCCCCAGCATTTT.

The V call is TRBV5-1, the J call TRBJ2-1, with 15 bases lining up with TRBD2. The CDR3 spans 15 residues. Germline loops: CDR1 SGHRS, CDR2 YFSETQ. With V trimmed by 4 bases and J by 8 bases, 4 bases remained unmatched. CDR3 sequence: CASSRTSGRVHEQFF. The CDR3 DNA reads TGCGCCAGCAGCAGGACTAGCGGGAGGGTCCATGAGCAGTTCTTC.

The chain uses TRBV6-6 and TRBJ1-2; the match to TRBD1 covers 7 bases. CDR1 MNHNY and CDR2 SVGAGI come from the germline V gene (reference sequence). The length of the CDR3 is 15 residues. V shed 5 bases and J 4 bases; nucleotides not matched to a gene: 10. This CDR3 is CASSNTGEGFYGYTF. CDR3 DNA: TGTGCCAGCAGTAATACAGGGGAAGGTTTCTATGGCTACACCTTC.

This clone came up once. This chain uses TRBV6-1 with TRBJ2-5; 7 bases are shared with TRBD1. The germline gives CDR1 MNHNS, CDR2 SASEGT. The V gene end was trimmed by 4 bases and the J gene end by 1 base; junction bases not matched to a gene: 0. The CDR3 totals 13 residues. The CDR3 reads CASSGDSQETQYF. In DNA form, the CDR3 reads TGTGCCAGCAGTGGGGACAGCCAAGAGACCCAGTACTTC.

V and J are TRBV10-3 and TRBJ2-7; 8 positions match TRBD1. Germline lookup yields CDR1 ENHRY and CDR2 SYGVKD. The CDR3 loop spans 14 amino acids. J was trimmed by 2 bases and V by 5 bases; bases with no gene match: 5. The CDR3 region is CAISPAGGPYEQYF. The CDR3 DNA is TGTGCCATCAGTCCCGCAGGGGGCCCCTACGAGCAGTACTTC.

There are a few counts of this clone. This rearrangement joins TRBV13 to TRBJ2-3; perhaps TRBD2 as D (5 bases). V shed 5 bases and J shed 2 bases, with 11 bases lying between them. CDR3 length equals 14 residues. Germline CDR1 and CDR2: PRHDT and FYEKMQ (reference sequence). CDR3 bases: TGTGCCAGCAGCCTACGGGATTACACAGATACGCAGTATTTT. Protein sequence: CASSLRDYTDTQYF. The full variable domain, with the rest looked up from reference TRBV13 and TRBJ2-3, is AAGVIQSPRHLIKEKRETATLKCYPIPRHDTVYWYQQGPGQDPQFLISFYEKMQSDKGSIPDRFSAQQFSDYHSELNMSSLELGDSALYFCASSLRDYTDTQYFGPGTRLTVL.

This clone has only one observation. This chain joins TRBV6-6 and TRBJ2-3; possibly TRBD2 for D (6 bases). CDR1 and CDR2 (germline): MNHNY, SVGAGI (reference sequence). This CDR3 contains 16 residues. The V gene lost 1 base and the J gene lost 1 base, with 12 bases spanning the gap. CDR3 in amino acids: CASSYWRDRGTDTQYF. CDR3 nucleotide sequence: TGTGCCAGCAGTTACTGGAGGGACCGGGGCACAGATACGCAGTATTTT.

The chain links TRBV7-3 to TRBJ2-1; TRBD2 agrees at 10 bases. Germline CDR1 is SGHTA and CDR2 is FQGTGA. Trimming at V came to 5 bases and at J to 5 bases, leaving 6 bases not matched to a gene. This CDR3 has 15 amino acids. The CDR3: CASSLLGLADNEQFF. The CDR3 nucleotides read TGTGCCAGCAGCCTCCTCGGACTAGCGGACAATGAGCAGTTCTTC.

The CDR3 coding sequence is TGTGCCAGCACCGAGCAGGGTTCGAACACCGGGGAGCTGTTTTTT. Protein: CASTEQGSNTGELFF. The chain uses TRBV2 and TRBJ2-2; D is possibly TRBD1 (5 bases). CDR1 and CDR2 (germline): SNHLY, FYNNEI. The V gene lost 7 bases and the J gene lost 0 bases, with 12 bases spanning the gap. The CDR3 loop spans 15 amino acids.

This sequence joins TRBV27 and TRBJ2-6; no definite D call. Germline V gene sequence: CDR1 MNHEY, CDR2 SMNVEV (reference sequence). V lost 2 bases to trimming and J lost 1 base, with 9 bases between them. The CDR3 extends over 16 amino acids. CDR3 residues: CASSLRVESGANVLTF. In DNA, the CDR3 is TGTGCCAGCAGTTTACGGGTGGAATCTGGGGCCAACGTCCTGACTTTC.

In DNA, the CDR3 is TGTGCCAGCAGTTACTGGGGGGGATCGACCGGGGAGCTGTTTTTT. Protein: CASSYWGGSTGELFF. The chain employs TRBV6-6 and TRBJ2-2, with 7 nucleotides matching TRBD2. Trimming took 1 base from V and 5 from J; bases not matched to a gene: 4. The CDR3 length is 15 residues. Germline V gives CDR1 MNHNY, CDR2 SVGAGI (reference sequence).

The chain couples TRBV13 to TRBJ1-2; D call uncertain. The germline V gene has CDR1 PRHDT and CDR2 FYEKMQ (reference sequence). The CDR3 covers 14 residues. Between the trimmed V and J ends, which lost 1 base and 4 bases, there was a span of 10 bases. The CDR3 DNA is TGTGCCAGCAGCTTAGAGCAGGAGGGCTATGGCTACACCTTC. Its protein product is CASSLEQEGYGYTF. The full variable domain, completed using reference TRBV13 and TRBJ1-2, is AAGVIQSPRHLIKEKRETATLKCYPIPRHDTVYWYQQGPGQDPQFLISFYEKMQSDKGSIPDRFSAQQFSDYHSELNMSSLELGDSALYFCASSLEQEGYGYTFGSGTRLTVV.

The gene calls are TRBV5-8 and TRBJ1-1; D not certain. CDR1 and CDR2 from the germline V gene are SGHTS and YDEGEE. This CDR3 is built from 14 residues. Trimming removed 1 base from V and 6 bases from J, with 13 bases in between. The CDR3 reads CASSLLRENAEAFF. The CDR3 nucleotides read TGTGCCAGCAGCTTGTTGAGGGAAAACGCTGAAGCTTTCTTT.

This chain links TRBV5-4 with TRBJ2-7, with no clear D. The CDR3 loop spans 14 amino acids. Germline V CDR1 and CDR2: SGHNT, YYREEE (reference sequence). V lost 2 bases to trimming and J lost 0 bases, with 9 bases between them. The CDR3 sequence: CASSFDWSSYEQYF. In DNA form, the CDR3 reads TGTGCCAGCAGCTTCGACTGGAGCTCCTACGAGCAGTACTTC.